This T cell receptor (beta chain) was sequenced in a study of blood T cell repertoires in COVID-19. Study-level background: There were acute and convalescent COVID-19 samples, and they came from the United States, Italy and Spain.

V dropped 1 base and J dropped 5 bases, with 15 bases sitting between them. The CDR3 is made up of 15 amino acids. From germline, CDR1 is LNHDA and CDR2 SQIVND (reference sequence). This table comes from immunoSEQ multiplex PCR, and its TCRdb copy is limited to in-frame clones, with some not included. The repertoire holds more than 40,000 clones, approximately 90% seen once, with 13% in the top ten. Sequencing used peripheral blood. The receptor was derived from a man older than 75 with acute or convalescent COVID-19. The chain joins TRBV19 to TRBJ2-7; weak D call: TRBD1 (5 bases). The CDR3 is CASSIGQGWLHEQYF. The CDR3 nucleotides read TGTGCCAGTAGTATAGGGCAGGGATGGTTACACGAGCAGTACTTC. The complete variable domain, with remaining parts taken from reference TRBV19 and TRBJ2-7, reads DGGITQSPKYLFRKEGQNVTLSCEQNLNHDAMYWYRQDPGQGLRLIYYSQIVNDFQKGDIAEGYSVSREKKESFPLTVTSAQKNPTAFYLCASSIGQGWLHEQYFGPGTRLTVT.